The T cell receptor beta chain described here comes from a study of radiotherapy plus CTLA-4 blockade in lung cancer. Study in general: There were objective responses in 18% of patients, and 31% had disease control. General study results and limits: TCR clones originating in tumors grew in number in blood after radiotherapy plus ipilimumab.

Libraries were prepared by immunoSEQ multiplex PCR; TCRdb keeps only in-frame clonotypes and omits some of them. The table lists some 96,000 clones, 80% to 90% of them singletons. With respect to this clone: The antigen remains unidentified.

V trimming: 2 bases; J trimming: 7 bases; junction bases outside the gene matches: 8. The germline CDR1 and CDR2 sequences are SGHTA and FQGTGA. The CDR3 length is 15 residues. This receptor was taken from a human donor with non-small cell lung cancer that progressed on radiotherapy plus ipilimumab. Sample: peripheral blood, taken from a patient treated with radiotherapy plus ipilimumab. V gene TRBV7-3 combines with J gene TRBJ2-3; 8 bases are a match to TRBD2. The CDR3 region is CASSLGTSGGNTQYF. The DNA for the CDR3 is TGTGCCAGCAGCTTAGGTACTAGCGGAGGGAATACGCAGTATTTT.